Shown below are 7 T cell receptor beta chains from a single sample sequenced in a study of T-cell reconstitution after alpha-beta-depleted transplantation in children (dated by TCRdb to the mid-2010s). Libraries were constructed by PCR. The sequencer was an Illumina HiSeq 2500. To normalize quantification of the TCRbeta repertoire, the TCR libraries were built with molecular barcoding that relied on unique molecular identifiers. TCRdb handled the public reads itself, with Q25 trimming in fastp and clone calling in MiXCR, and kept productive beta chains. Each record represents a unique CDR3 protein, reported with the most common genes and DNA among its rows. The sample profile shows under 350,000 distinct CDR3 sequences; more than 9% of them were found once. The top ten constitute around 9.1% of the sample. The sample consisted of PBMCs from the stem cell graft donor, taken from the stem cell graft. These receptors were taken from a human donor who donated a stem cell graft to a child with SCID.

Ten or more counts support this clonotype. This chain connects TRBV10-2 to TRBJ1-1, with D possibly matching TRBD1 (6 bases). V was clipped by 2 bases and J by 11 bases, with 15 bases between them. Per germline, CDR1 WSHSY and CDR2 SAAADI. This CDR3 comprises 13 residues. This CDR3 reads CASSERLPGEAFF. The CDR3 region has the DNA TGCGCCAGCAGTGAGAGGCTCCCAGGGGAGGCTTTCTTT.

This clonotype was seen only a few times. This CDR3 reads CATSRRLAGEPTDTQYF. The CDR3 nucleotides read TGTGCCACCAGCCGAAGACTAGCGGGGGAGCCCACAGATACGCAGTATTTT. The chain is built from TRBV15 and TRBJ2-3, with 12 bases identical to TRBD2. The length of the CDR3 is 17 residues. Germline CDR1 reads LNHNV; CDR2 reads YYDKDF (reference sequence). V lost 5 bases to trimming and J lost 2 bases; unmatched junction nucleotides: 8.

This clonotype has more than one count but fewer than ten. This chain connects TRBV5-1 to TRBJ2-7, with D perhaps matching TRBD2 (5 bases). This CDR3 is built from 13 residues. V was pared by 4 bases and J by 5 bases, with 13 bases between. Germline-derived CDR1 and CDR2 are SGHRS and YFSETQ. CDR3 in amino acids: CASSPGWGNEQYF. In DNA form, the CDR3 reads TGCGCCAGCAGCCCGGGGTGGGGAAACGAGCAGTACTTC. The entire variable domain, with the rest obtained from reference TRBV5-1 and TRBJ2-7, is as follows: KAGVTQTPRYLIKTRGQQVTLSCSPISGHRSVSWYQQTPGQGLQFLFEYFSETQRNKGNFPGRFSGRQFSNSRSEMNVSTLELGDSALYLCASSPGWGNEQYFGPGTRLTVT.

The chain uses TRBV12-3 or TRBV12-4 and TRBJ1-1; 7 nucleotides line up with TRBD1. The CDR3 runs to 15 residues. J was trimmed by 3 bases and V by 3 bases; bases with no gene match: 7. CDR3 region: CASSFDRERDTEAFF. Written as DNA, the CDR3 is TGTGCCAGCAGTTTCGACAGGGAGAGAGACACTGAAGCTTTCTTT.

V is TRBV10-3 and J is TRBJ2-3, with D unclear. Germline loops: CDR1 ENHRY, CDR2 SYGVKD. V shed 5 bases and J shed 1 base, with 13 bases lying between them. This CDR3 spans 15 amino acids. CDR3 sequence (DNA): TGTGCCATCAGTTTCGTAAGATCGGGCACAGATACGCAGTATTTT. It yields the protein CAISFVRSGTDTQYF.

There are a few counts of this clonotype. The V and J genes are TRBV20-1 and TRBJ1-5; D not resolved. V lost 3 bases to trimming and J lost 7 bases, with 13 bases between them. The CDR3 loop spans 13 amino acids. The germline V gene has CDR1 DFQATT and CDR2 SNEGSKA (reference sequence). The CDR3: CSASDGSDQPQHF. The CDR3 nucleotides read TGCAGTGCTAGCGATGGCAGTGACCAGCCCCAGCATTTT.

This clonotype was observed a few times. This rearrangement joins TRBV5-1 to TRBJ1-1; possible D gene TRBD1, 5 bases. CDR1 SGHRS and CDR2 YFSETQ come from the germline V gene. The germline V and J ends were trimmed by 4 bases and 5 bases, with 21 bases remaining between them. The CDR3 consists of 16 residues. The chain's CDR3 is CASSPPRGILGTEAFF. The CDR3 nucleotides are TGCGCCAGCAGCCCCCCACGGGGGATACTGGGTACTGAAGCTTTCTTT.